The 2 T cell receptor beta chains presented below share a single source sample, sequenced in a study of beta chain features in type 1 diabetes. Since all of the isolated RNA was reverse transcribed, expressed TCRB transcripts were what got sequenced. Assay: immunoSEQ multiplex PCR; the TCRdb copy retains only in-frame clones and omits some. The sample lists hundreds of thousands of clones; 10% to 15% were seen once. Material for sequencing was naive CD4+ T cells from blood. The receptors derive from a man aged 18 to 35 in good health.

This rearrangement joins TRBV7-9 to TRBJ1-5, with TRBD1 identical over 9 bases. This CDR3 contains 18 residues. V was clipped by 4 bases and J by 1 base; unmatched bases: 11. Germline assignment: CDR1 SEHNR and CDR2 FQNEAQ (reference sequence). The CDR3, as DNA: TGTGCCAGCAGCTCAACCACTTCCGGGACAGGGAGCAATCAGCCCCAGCATTTT. Its translation: CASSSTTSGTGSNQPQHF.

This clone was counted only a few times. The chain carries TRBV15 and TRBJ2-1; 8 bases line up with TRBD2. The CDR3 has 15 amino acids. With V trimmed by 8 bases and J by 5 bases, 11 bases remained unmatched. Germline CDR1 and CDR2: LNHNV and YYDKDF (reference sequence). CDR3 bases: TGTGCCACCCACAATAGGGCGGGGGGCCACAATGAGCAGTTCTTC. Amino acid sequence: CATHNRAGGHNEQFF.